Sequencing of this T cell receptor beta chain was carried out in a study of T cells after yellow fever vaccination. Study-wide points: A faster peak, day 5 versus 15, was reached by the weaker secondary response. Only a minor proportion of clonotypes was detected across both CD4 and CD8 compartments.

Looked up from germline, CDR1 is SQVTM and CDR2 is ANQGSEA. V lost 3 bases and J lost 4, with 20 bases in between. The CDR3 is made up of 16 amino acids. UMIs were added to TCR cDNA along with a universal primer site when it was made by 5'RACE template switching. TCRdb re-called the 5' RACE reads through MiXCR, storing one row per CDR3 protein. The table lists hundreds of thousands of distinct CDR3 sequences, over 4% of them singletons. Many counts were recorded for this clonotype. Its antigen is currently unknown. The chain carries TRBV29-1 and TRBJ2-3; TRBD2 might be the D (5 bases). The starting material was PBMCs, obtained 5 days after the yellow fever booster vaccination. This receptor was obtained from a young man who received the YFV17D yellow fever vaccine. CDR3 in amino acids: CSVEDWSNLAADTQYF. The CDR3 region has the DNA TGCAGCGTTGAGGATTGGAGTAACCTAGCCGCAGATACGCAGTATTTT.